This T cell receptor (beta chain) was sequenced for a study of T cell responses to AZD1222 COVID-19 vaccine. The assay was immunoSEQ multiplex PCR, and TCRdb's table has in-frame clones only and misses some. Here the sample spans 150,000 to 200,000 clones, about 90% being singletons. This clone has just a few counts. The starting material was peripheral blood, obtained 28 days after the second AZD1222 dose. This receptor was identified in an adult who received the AZD1222 COVID-19 vaccine.

CDR3 sequence: CASSTTQTGTGELFF. CDR3 DNA sequence: TGTGCCAGCAGCACGACACAAACGGGCACCGGGGAGCTGTTTTTT. The chain combines TRBV5-4 with TRBJ2-2; no reliable D call. V gave up 4 bases and J gave up 4 bases, with 14 bases separating them. The CDR3 is 15 residues long. Germline V gene data show CDR1 as SGHNT and CDR2 as YYREEE (reference sequence). Combining the CDR3 with reference TRBV5-4 and TRBJ2-2 gives the whole variable domain ETGVTQSPTHLIKTRGQQVTLRCSSQSGHNTVSWYQQALGQGPQFIFQYYREEENGRGNFPPRFSGLQFPNYSSELNVNALELDDSALYLCASSTTQTGTGELFFGEGSRLTVL.